The 8 T cell receptor beta chains below were found in one sample sequenced in a study of human T cells and chemical hapten exposure. Time point: pre-sensitization, week 0. Specified treatment: therapeutic diphenylcyclopropenone sensitization with weekly scalp DPC. TCRdb re-called the RACE reads through MiXCR, storing one row per CDR3 protein. Among about 350,000 distinct CDR3 sequences listed, 5.5% were seen once. The material was whole blood, obtained in connection with sensitization to the hapten diphenylcyclopropenone (DPC). These receptors were obtained from a woman aged 18-35 years with alopecia areata. Some clones in this sample may be carry-over from other donors' samples.

Many counts were recorded for this clonotype. V and J are TRBV5-1 and TRBJ2-3; D is perhaps TRBD2 (5 bases). The CDR3 runs to 15 residues. V gave up 4 bases and J gave up 4 bases, with 16 bases separating them. Germline V gives CDR1 SGHRS, CDR2 YFSETQ. The DNA of the CDR3 is TGCGCCAGCAGCCAGTCTACTAGTGTCGCAGATACGCAGTATTTT. It is translated as CASSQSTSVADTQYF.

The chain links TRBV5-6 to TRBJ1-1; D perhaps matches TRBD1 (5 bases). This CDR3 has 14 residues. V lost 4 bases, J lost 5 bases, and 15 bases lay in between. The germline gives CDR1 SGHDT, CDR2 YYEEEE. CDR3 coding DNA: TGTGCCAGCAGCATAGACACGGGGGGTACTGAAGCTTTCTTT. It translates to CASSIDTGGTEAFF.

On this clonotype itself: Since a much larger clone is just one base distant, this may be a read error. The chain links TRBV6-5 to TRBJ2-2; D is ambiguous. Germline V gives CDR1 MNHEY, CDR2 SVGAGI. Trimming cost V 8 bases and J 5 bases, with 9 bases left between them. The CDR3 consists of 12 residues. CDR3 in amino acids: CASCSLTGELFF. In DNA form, the CDR3 reads TGTGCCAGCTGTTCCCTAACCGGGGAGCTGTTTTTT.

The rearrangement uses TRBV9 and TRBJ2-3; D may be TRBD2 (7 bases). The CDR3 extends over 15 amino acids. The germline V and J ends were trimmed by 4 bases and 5 bases, with 17 bases remaining between them. The germline V gene has CDR1 SGDLS and CDR2 YYNGEE. The CDR3 DNA sequence: TGTGCCAGCAGCTTGGGGGGGGCGCCTGGAGATACGCAGTATTTT. This encodes CASSLGGAPGDTQYF.

This chain joins TRBV7-9 and TRBJ1-5; D is undetermined. This CDR3 has 14 amino acids. Germline-derived CDR1 and CDR2 are SEHNR and FQNEAQ (reference sequence). The V end was cut by 2 bases, the J end by 2 bases, with 7 bases between. In DNA, the CDR3 is TGTGCCAGCAGCTTAAGCAAGGGCAATCAGCCCCAGCATTTT. Translating gives CASSLSKGNQPQHF. The complete variable domain, with remaining parts taken from reference TRBV7-9 and TRBJ1-5, reads DTGVSQNPRHKITKRGQNVTFRCDPISEHNRLYWYRQTLGQGPEFLTYFQNEAQLEKSRLLSDRFSAERPKGSFSTLEIQRTEQGDSAMYLCASSLSKGNQPQHFGDGTRLSIL.

A few counts support this clonotype. The gene calls are TRBV6-2 or TRBV6-3 and TRBJ1-1; 9 nucleotides match TRBD1. Per germline, CDR1 MNHEY and CDR2 SVGEGT. The CDR3 has 17 residues. V was clipped by 5 bases and J by 0 bases; unmatched bases: 10. This CDR3 is CASSQPPDRGVNTEAFF. In nucleotides, the CDR3 is TGTGCCAGCAGTCAACCTCCGGACAGGGGAGTGAACACTGAAGCTTTCTTT.

This clonotype was seen only a few times. The chain recombines TRBV27 with TRBJ2-7, with D possibly called TRBD1 or TRBD2 (5 bases each). The V and J ends lost 0 bases and 3 bases respectively, with 9 bases between them. Per germline, CDR1 MNHEY and CDR2 SMNVEV (reference sequence). The CDR3 is 14 amino acids. The CDR3 loop is CASSLSRDGYEQYF. The CDR3 nucleotides are TGTGCCAGCAGTTTATCACGGGACGGCTACGAGCAGTACTTC.

This rearrangement joins TRBV7-2 to TRBJ1-5; D possibly corresponds to TRBD1 (5 bases). CDR1 is SGHTA, CDR2 FQGNSA, per germline. Deletions cut 4 bases from V and 9 bases from J, with 10 bases between. This CDR3 region has 12 residues. The CDR3 loop reads CASSSYTGPQHF. CDR3 DNA sequence: TGTGCCAGCAGCTCGTATACAGGGCCCCAGCATTTT.